What follows are 6 T cell receptor beta chains derived from one specimen sequenced in a study of T cell responses to AZD1222 COVID-19 vaccine. Data came from immunoSEQ multiplex PCR; TCRdb stores just in-frame clones and leaves some out. The sample carries some 150,000 clones, roughly four fifths recorded once. The source material was peripheral blood, sampled on day 0 of MenACWY control vaccination. Every receptor here comes from an adult in good health.

V is TRBV7-2 and J is TRBJ1-5; weak D call: TRBD1 (5 bases). The CDR3 loop spans 16 amino acids. Looked up from germline, CDR1 is SGHTA and CDR2 is FQGNSA. V lost 1 base, J lost 0 bases, and 10 bases lay in between. The CDR3 protein is CASSLGGSLSNQPQHF. In nucleotides, the CDR3 is TGTGCCAGCAGCTTAGGGGGCAGCCTTAGCAATCAGCCCCAGCATTTT.

The chain uses TRBV19 and TRBJ2-3, with 12 bases aligning to TRBD1. Per germline, CDR1 LNHDA and CDR2 SQIVND (reference sequence). This CDR3 is 15 amino acids long. V shed 7 bases and J 5 bases; nucleotides not matched to a gene: 7. CDR3 DNA: TGTGCCAGTACCCTGGGACAGGGGGCAAGAGATACGCAGTATTTT. It codes for CASTLGQGARDTQYF.

This rearrangement joins TRBV30 to TRBJ1-4; D is uncertain. The germline gives CDR1 GTSNPN, CDR2 SVGIG (reference sequence). V was clipped by 2 bases and J by 8 bases, with 15 bases between them. The CDR3 has 14 residues. CDR3 coding DNA: TGTGCCTGGAGTAGGGCAGTTGGACGGGAAAAACTGTTTTTT. Its protein product is CAWSRAVGREKLFF.

This chain uses TRBV19 with TRBJ1-5, with D possibly matching TRBD1 (6 bases). Germline values: CDR1 LNHDA, CDR2 SQIVND (reference sequence). The germline V and J ends were trimmed by 6 bases and 4 bases, with 10 bases remaining between them. This CDR3 contains 13 residues. The CDR3 is CASSGTQNQPQHF. In nucleotides, the CDR3 is TGTGCCAGTAGCGGGACACAGAATCAGCCCCAGCATTTT. Full variable domain (missing parts from reference TRBV19 and TRBJ1-5): DGGITQSPKYLFRKEGQNVTLSCEQNLNHDAMYWYRQDPGQGLRLIYYSQIVNDFQKGDIAEGYSVSREKKESFPLTVTSAQKNPTAFYLCASSGTQNQPQHFGDGTRLSIL.

This clone was seen only once. V is TRBV5-1 and J is TRBJ1-3; a possible D gene is TRBD1 (5 bases). The germline V gene has CDR1 SGHRS and CDR2 YFSETQ. The ends were cut back, 2 bases at V and 7 bases at J, with 13 bases in the middle. The CDR3 has 14 amino acids. The CDR3 loop is CASSFAGSGNTIYF. DNA for the CDR3: TGCGCCAGCAGCTTCGCAGGGAGTGGGAACACCATATATTTT.

The gene calls are TRBV7-8 and TRBJ1-2; TRBD1 aligns across 9 bases. V gave up 7 bases and J gave up 2 bases; unmatched junction bases: 11. Germline V gene sequence: CDR1 SGHVS, CDR2 FQNEAQ. This CDR3 has 16 amino acids. DNA of the CDR3: TGTGCCAGCACCGAGACAGGGGGAACTTCAAACTATGGCTACACCTTC. It encodes CASTETGGTSNYGYTF.